Listed below are T cell receptor beta chains from one sample, sequenced in a study of blood T cell repertoires in COVID-19. Assay: immunoSEQ multiplex PCR; the TCRdb copy retains only in-frame clones and omits some. The sample comprises around 97,000 clones, about 80% of which are singletons, and about 10% rests with the top ten. The sample taken for sequencing was peripheral blood. These receptors all come from a man in his 70s with acute or convalescent COVID-19. Each CDR3 is given with its conserved first and last residue. A D gene is named only where the DNA matches it firmly. The size field is filled for only some rows; it gives once, few, many or a size class.

abundance: few; v_gene: TRBV6-5; len: 14; d_gene: .; j_gene: TRBJ2-1; CDR3nt: TGTGCCAGCAAGACGGGGGTTACGAACAATGAGCAGTTCTTC; CDR3aa: CASKTGVTNNEQFF
abundance: .; v_gene: TRBV18; len: 16; d_gene: .; j_gene: TRBJ1-5; CDR3nt: TGTGCCAGCTCACCAAACCAAGGGGTTAGCAATCAGCCCCAGCATTTT; CDR3aa: CASSPNQGVSNQPQHF
abundance: .; v_gene: TRBV9; len: 16; d_gene: TRBD2; j_gene: TRBJ2-3; CDR3nt: TGTGCCAGCAGCGTAGGTACTAGCGCCTACACAGATACGCAGTATTTT; CDR3aa: CASSVGTSAYTDTQYF
abundance: .; v_gene: TRBV9; len: 14; d_gene: .; j_gene: TRBJ2-3; CDR3nt: TGTGCCAGCAGCGTAACAGCGGGCCTCGATACGCAGTATTTT; CDR3aa: CASSVTAGLDTQYF
abundance: .; v_gene: TRBV14; len: 16; d_gene: .; j_gene: TRBJ2-7; CDR3nt: TGTGCCAGCAGCCAAGTCATAACAGGAAGGGCTCACGAGCAGTACTTC; CDR3aa: CASSQVITGRAHEQYF
abundance: .; v_gene: TRBV5-1; len: 14; d_gene: TRBD2; j_gene: TRBJ2-1; CDR3nt: TGCGCCAGCAGCGTGGGACTATGGTACAATGAGCAGTTCTTC; CDR3aa: CASSVGLWYNEQFF
abundance: .; v_gene: TRBV30; len: 14; d_gene: TRBD1; j_gene: TRBJ1-1; CDR3nt: TGTGCCACCTCGGGACAGGGGGCGCCCACTGAAGCTTTCTTT; CDR3aa: CATSGQGAPTEAFF
abundance: once; v_gene: TRBV5-1; len: 15; d_gene: .; j_gene: TRBJ2-1; CDR3nt: TGCGCCAGCAGCTTGGGCCGGGATGCCTACAATGAGCAGTTCTTC; CDR3aa: CASSLGRDAYNEQFF
abundance: .; v_gene: TRBV3-1/TRBV3-2; len: 18; d_gene: TRBD2; j_gene: TRBJ2-1; CDR3nt: TGTGCCAGCAGCCAGCCTCTAGCGGGGGGGAAGACCTACAATGAGCAGTTCTTC; CDR3aa: CASSQPLAGGKTYNEQFF
abundance: .; v_gene: TRBV11-2; len: 11; d_gene: .; j_gene: TRBJ2-7; CDR3nt: TGTGCCAGCAGCTTATTAAACGAGCAGTACTTC; CDR3aa: CASSLLNEQYF
abundance: few; v_gene: TRBV18; len: 14; d_gene: TRBD1; j_gene: TRBJ1-5; CDR3nt: TGTGCCAGCTCACCCGACAGGGTCAATCAGCCCCAGCATTTT; CDR3aa: CASSPDRVNQPQHF
abundance: .; v_gene: TRBV13; len: 14; d_gene: .; j_gene: TRBJ2-7; CDR3nt: TGTGCCAGCAGCTTAATCGACAGCGACTACGAGCAGTACTTC; CDR3aa: CASSLIDSDYEQYF
abundance: .; v_gene: TRBV19; len: 13; d_gene: TRBD1; j_gene: TRBJ1-1; CDR3nt: TGTGCCACCCTCGACAGGGATGTCACTGAAGCTTTCTTT; CDR3aa: CATLDRDVTEAFF
abundance: .; v_gene: TRBV7-2; len: 12; d_gene: .; j_gene: TRBJ2-7; CDR3nt: TGTGCCAGCAGCTTTGAGTTGTACGAGCAGTACTTC; CDR3aa: CASSFELYEQYF
abundance: few; v_gene: TRBV5-3; len: 15; d_gene: TRBD1; j_gene: TRBJ1-3; CDR3nt: TGTGCCAGAAGCCCCCAGGACAGGACCGGAAACACCATATATTTT; CDR3aa: CARSPQDRTGNTIYF
abundance: .; v_gene: TRBV5-1; len: 15; d_gene: TRBD1; j_gene: TRBJ1-2; CDR3nt: TGCGCCAGCAGCTCTGATACAGGGGTAAACTATGGCTACACCTTC; CDR3aa: CASSSDTGVNYGYTF
abundance: .; v_gene: TRBV7-2; len: 12; d_gene: .; j_gene: TRBJ2-7; CDR3nt: TGTGCCAGCAGCTTATCTACTTACGAGCAGTACTTC; CDR3aa: CASSLSTYEQYF
abundance: .; v_gene: TRBV7-2; len: 14; d_gene: TRBD1; j_gene: TRBJ1-6; CDR3nt: TGTGCCAGCAGCTCACAGGGGGCTAAATCGACCCTCCACTTT; CDR3aa: CASSSQGAKSTLHF
abundance: .; v_gene: TRBV3-1/TRBV3-2; len: 14; d_gene: TRBD1; j_gene: TRBJ2-5; CDR3nt: TGTGCCAGCAGCCAAGATTTCAGGGGGGAGACCCAGTACTTC; CDR3aa: CASSQDFRGETQYF
abundance: few; v_gene: TRBV7-8; len: 17; d_gene: TRBD2; j_gene: TRBJ2-2; CDR3nt: TGTGCCAGCAGCTTAGGACTAGCGGGAGGAAACCTCGGGGAGCTGTTTTTT; CDR3aa: CASSLGLAGGNLGELFF
abundance: .; v_gene: TRBV3-1/TRBV3-2; len: 14; d_gene: TRBD1; j_gene: TRBJ1-3; CDR3nt: TGTGCCAGCAGCCAACAGGGGGCTGGAAACACCATATATTTT; CDR3aa: CASSQQGAGNTIYF
abundance: .; v_gene: TRBV9; len: 17; d_gene: TRBD1; j_gene: TRBJ1-1; CDR3nt: TGTGCCAGCAGCGTCGACAGGGGAGAGCGGGGGAACACTGAAGCTTTCTTT; CDR3aa: CASSVDRGERGNTEAFF
abundance: .; v_gene: TRBV6-5; len: 13; d_gene: .; j_gene: TRBJ1-1; CDR3nt: TGTGCCAGCAGTCCGGGACAGAACACTGAAGCTTTCTTT; CDR3aa: CASSPGQNTEAFF
abundance: .; v_gene: TRBV19; len: 15; d_gene: .; j_gene: TRBJ2-5; CDR3nt: TGTGCCAGTAGTCTCTTTCTTGGGCCCCAAGAGACCCAGTACTTC; CDR3aa: CASSLFLGPQETQYF
abundance: .; v_gene: TRBV6-5; len: 14; d_gene: .; j_gene: TRBJ1-1; CDR3nt: TGTGCCAGCAGTTACTCACGGGGGTACACTGAAGCTTTCTTT; CDR3aa: CASSYSRGYTEAFF
abundance: .; v_gene: TRBV3-1/TRBV3-2; len: 17; d_gene: TRBD1; j_gene: TRBJ1-1; CDR3nt: TGTGCCAGCAGACCCGGGACAGGGCTCTCGAGGAACACTGAAGCTTTCTTT; CDR3aa: CASRPGTGLSRNTEAFF
abundance: .; v_gene: TRBV4-1; len: 15; d_gene: TRBD2; j_gene: TRBJ2-3; CDR3nt: TGCGCCAGCAGCCAACAAGCGGGAGGAGCAGATACGCAGTATTTT; CDR3aa: CASSQQAGGADTQYF
abundance: few; v_gene: TRBV11-1; len: 15; d_gene: .; j_gene: TRBJ1-2; CDR3nt: TGTGCCAGCAGCTTAGACCAGACAGAAAACTATGGCTACACCTTC; CDR3aa: CASSLDQTENYGYTF
abundance: .; v_gene: TRBV3-1/TRBV3-2; len: 14; d_gene: TRBD1; j_gene: TRBJ2-5; CDR3nt: TGTGCCAGCAGCCGGGACAGAGCTTTTGGGACCCAGTACTTC; CDR3aa: CASSRDRAFGTQYF
abundance: .; v_gene: TRBV11-2; len: 14; d_gene: TRBD1; j_gene: TRBJ1-2; CDR3nt: TGTGCCAGCAGCCACGGGACAGGGGGCTATGGCTACACCTTC; CDR3aa: CASSHGTGGYGYTF
abundance: once; v_gene: TRBV28; len: 14; d_gene: TRBD1; j_gene: TRBJ2-7; CDR3nt: TGTGCCGCCAACCCGGGACAGTTTTCCTACGAGCAGTACTTC; CDR3aa: CAANPGQFSYEQYF
abundance: .; v_gene: TRBV6-5; len: 13; d_gene: .; j_gene: TRBJ2-7; CDR3nt: TGTGCCAGCAGTCCTAGCCCCTCAAGGTGGCAGTACTTC; CDR3aa: CASSPSPSRWQYF
abundance: few; v_gene: TRBV7-6; len: 17; d_gene: TRBD1; j_gene: TRBJ2-7; CDR3nt: TGTGCCAGCAGCCCTGAGGTCCCCGGGACAGGGCGCTACGAGCAGTACTTC; CDR3aa: CASSPEVPGTGRYEQYF
abundance: .; v_gene: TRBV2; len: 14; d_gene: .; j_gene: TRBJ2-7; CDR3nt: TGTGCCAGCAAAACGACAGGTCGGACGGGCGAGCAGTACTTC; CDR3aa: CASKTTGRTGEQYF
abundance: .; v_gene: TRBV28; len: 15; d_gene: .; j_gene: TRBJ2-7; CDR3nt: TGTGCCAGCCGAGACGGACAAATCACTCCCTACGAGCAGTACTTC; CDR3aa: CASRDGQITPYEQYF
abundance: .; v_gene: TRBV30; len: 14; d_gene: .; j_gene: TRBJ1-3; CDR3nt: TGTGCCTGGAGTGTCGGGGGGCTCGAAAACACCATATATTTT; CDR3aa: CAWSVGGLENTIYF
abundance: .; v_gene: TRBV6-5; len: 13; d_gene: .; j_gene: TRBJ2-5; CDR3nt: TGTGCCAGCAGGGGGGACTCTCAAGAGACCCAGTACTTC; CDR3aa: CASRGDSQETQYF
abundance: .; v_gene: TRBV30; len: 12; d_gene: .; j_gene: TRBJ2-5; CDR3nt: TGTGTCTGGAGGGGGACTATTGAGACCCAGTACTTC; CDR3aa: CVWRGTIETQYF
abundance: .; v_gene: TRBV6-6; len: 14; d_gene: TRBD1; j_gene: TRBJ1-2; CDR3nt: TGTGCCAGCAGGGGACAGGGGGCCGCTCCTGGCTACACCTTC; CDR3aa: CASRGQGAAPGYTF
abundance: .; v_gene: TRBV10-2; len: 12; d_gene: TRBD1; j_gene: TRBJ1-2; CDR3nt: TGCGCCAGCATCGGGACAGAGTATGGCTACACCTTC; CDR3aa: CASIGTEYGYTF
abundance: .; v_gene: TRBV7-9; len: 15; d_gene: .; j_gene: TRBJ1-6; CDR3nt: TGTGCCAGCAGCCTCCCGACAGGACATAATTCACCCCTCCACTTT; CDR3aa: CASSLPTGHNSPLHF
abundance: few; v_gene: TRBV7-8; len: 17; d_gene: TRBD2; j_gene: TRBJ2-3; CDR3nt: TGTGCCAGCAGCTTATTTTCTAGCGGGGGTAGCACAGATACGCAGTATTTT; CDR3aa: CASSLFSSGGSTDTQYF
abundance: .; v_gene: TRBV6-5; len: 14; d_gene: TRBD1; j_gene: TRBJ1-3; CDR3nt: TGTGCCAGCAGTTACAGGGGGCTCGGAAACACCATATATTTT; CDR3aa: CASSYRGLGNTIYF
abundance: .; v_gene: TRBV9; len: 14; d_gene: TRBD2; j_gene: TRBJ2-3; CDR3nt: TGTGCCAGCAGCGCGGGACTAGCGGGAGATACGCAGTATTTT; CDR3aa: CASSAGLAGDTQYF
abundance: .; v_gene: TRBV2; len: 16; d_gene: TRBD1; j_gene: TRBJ1-1; CDR3nt: TGTGCCAGCGGCGACGCGAACAGGGGAATGAACACTGAAGCTTTCTTT; CDR3aa: CASGDANRGMNTEAFF
abundance: few; v_gene: TRBV2; len: 15; d_gene: .; j_gene: TRBJ1-5; CDR3nt: TGTGCCAGCAGTGGAAGAGGGGGGGCGAGACAGCCCCAGCATTTT; CDR3aa: CASSGRGGARQPQHF
abundance: once; v_gene: TRBV10-3; len: 18; d_gene: .; j_gene: TRBJ2-1; CDR3nt: TGTGCCATCAGTGGCTGGGCCACAGCCGAGGGGGTCTACAATGAGCAGTTCTTC; CDR3aa: CAISGWATAEGVYNEQFF
abundance: .; v_gene: TRBV19; len: 18; d_gene: TRBD2; j_gene: TRBJ2-1; CDR3nt: TGTGCCAGTAGTATAGTTACTGGCTTGAGCGGGAGGTACAATGAGCAGTTCTTC; CDR3aa: CASSIVTGLSGRYNEQFF
abundance: .; v_gene: TRBV25-1; len: 14; d_gene: .; j_gene: TRBJ1-2; CDR3nt: TGTGCCAGCAGTGAACCCACAGTTAACTATGGCTACACCTTC; CDR3aa: CASSEPTVNYGYTF
abundance: .; v_gene: TRBV19; len: 16; d_gene: .; j_gene: TRBJ2-5; CDR3nt: TGTGCCAGTAGTATGTCAGGGGAGTTTTTCCAAGAGACCCAGTACTTC; CDR3aa: CASSMSGEFFQETQYF
abundance: .; v_gene: TRBV6-5; len: 16; d_gene: .; j_gene: TRBJ1-6; CDR3nt: TGTGCCAGCAGTTACCGCCCTACCAATGGTAATTCACCCCTCCACTTT; CDR3aa: CASSYRPTNGNSPLHF
abundance: many; v_gene: TRBV30; len: 14; d_gene: .; j_gene: TRBJ1-3; CDR3nt: TGTGCCGGGAGAATTGCGGGGGTTGGAAACACCATATATTTT; CDR3aa: CAGRIAGVGNTIYF
abundance: .; v_gene: TRBV9; len: 13; d_gene: .; j_gene: TRBJ1-2; CDR3nt: TGTGCCAGCAGCGTAGTCCCAGGGCCCGGCTACACCTTC; CDR3aa: CASSVVPGPGYTF
abundance: .; v_gene: TRBV2; len: 14; d_gene: .; j_gene: TRBJ1-1; CDR3nt: TGTGCCAGCGTCTTGACAGGACCGAACACTGAAGCTTTCTTT; CDR3aa: CASVLTGPNTEAFF
abundance: .; v_gene: TRBV28; len: 14; d_gene: .; j_gene: TRBJ1-4; CDR3nt: TGTGCCAGCAGTGAGGGAGGAACTAATGAAAAACTGTTTTTT; CDR3aa: CASSEGGTNEKLFF